A single sample gave rise to the 3 T cell receptor beta chains below, sequenced in a study of CD8 T cells in Susac syndrome. cDNA came from approximately 0.5 to 1 ug RNA primed by random hexamers. TCRdb re-called the immunoSEQ multiplex PCR reads with MiXCR, one entry per CDR3 protein. This table holds approximately 74,000 distinct CDR3 sequences, around 93% found once. Sample: CD4+ T cells from PBMCs. The receptors shown here come from a human donor with Susac syndrome.

This chain uses TRBV5-1 with TRBJ2-1; D is uncertain. The V end was cut by 0 bases, the J end by 0 bases, with 10 bases between. The CDR3 extends over 16 amino acids. From germline, CDR1 is SGHRS and CDR2 YFSETQ. The CDR3 reads CASSLGVESSYNEQFF. CDR3 nucleotides: TGCGCCAGCAGCTTGGGAGTCGAAAGCTCCTACAATGAGCAGTTCTTC.

The chain couples TRBV14 to TRBJ2-1; no firm D call. The CDR3 consists of 14 residues. V was trimmed by 4 bases and J by 4 bases, leaving 11 bases between them. Germline V CDR1 and CDR2: SGHDN, FVKESK. The CDR3 protein is CASSPIWGYNEQFF. The DNA for the CDR3 is TGTGCCAGCAGCCCCATCTGGGGATACAATGAGCAGTTCTTC.

The chain is built from TRBV6-2 or TRBV6-3 and TRBJ2-1, with D maybe TRBD1 (6 bases). The CDR3 totals 13 residues. Trimming cost V 6 bases and J 9 bases, with 15 bases left between them. Germline-derived CDR1 and CDR2 are MNHEY and SVGEGT. The CDR3: CASRSSQGSEQFF. The CDR3 DNA is TGTGCCAGCAGGTCGTCACAGGGAAGTGAGCAGTTCTTC.